A selection of T cell receptor beta chains follows, all from one sample in a study of graft-versus-host responses after intestinal transplantation. Sequenced by immunoSEQ multiplex PCR; TCRdb stores in-frame clones only, minus some. The table has about 24,000 clones, 70% to 90% seen once. The input for sequencing was PBMCs, taken 450 to 490 days after intestinal transplant. All receptors come from a human patient who received an intestinal transplant, so some T cells may come from the graft donor. CDR3s include the opening cysteine and the closing phenylalanine or tryptophan. The order of the fields is clone size, J gene, D gene, V gene, CDR3 DNA, CDR3 protein. D genes are given only for firm matches. For some rows the clone size is stated as once, few or many, or as a class when expanded; others skip it.

clone size: .
J gene: TRBJ2-7
D gene: TRBD2
V gene: TRBV19
CDR3 DNA: TGTGCCAGTACCTTAACTAGCGGGGGCTCCTACGAGCAGTACTTC
CDR3 protein: CASTLTSGGSYEQYF

clone size: once
J gene: TRBJ2-7
D gene: TRBD2
V gene: TRBV7-3
CDR3 DNA: TGTGCCAGCAGTCAATCTAGCGGGAGCTACGAGCAGTACTTC
CDR3 protein: CASSQSSGSYEQYF

clone size: .
J gene: TRBJ1-3
D gene: .
V gene: TRBV7-9
CDR3 DNA: TGTGCCAGCAGCTTAGGAGGGGCCGGAAACACCATATATTTT
CDR3 protein: CASSLGGAGNTIYF

clone size: .
J gene: TRBJ1-4
D gene: .
V gene: TRBV6-5
CDR3 DNA: TGTGCCAGCAGCTACTCTCCAGGTGGTGATGAAAAACTGTTTTTT
CDR3 protein: CASSYSPGGDEKLFF

clone size: .
J gene: TRBJ2-7
D gene: .
V gene: TRBV2
CDR3 DNA: TGTGCCAGCAGTACCGGGACCAGACTTTACGAGCAGTACTTC
CDR3 protein: CASSTGTRLYEQYF

clone size: few
J gene: TRBJ2-1
D gene: .
V gene: TRBV27
CDR3 DNA: TGTGCCAGCAGTTTATCGCCGACCCATTACAATGAGCAGTTCTTC
CDR3 protein: CASSLSPTHYNEQFF

clone size: few
J gene: TRBJ1-1
D gene: .
V gene: TRBV7-3
CDR3 DNA: TGTGCCAGCAGCTTAAGGGGTTATAGGGGGGCCCTGAACACTGAAGCTTTCTTT
CDR3 protein: CASSLRGYRGALNTEAFF

clone size: .
J gene: TRBJ2-2
D gene: TRBD2
V gene: TRBV6-1
CDR3 DNA: TGTGCCAGCACCCTAGCGGGAGGGATTACCGGGGAGCTGTTTTTT
CDR3 protein: CASTLAGGITGELFF

clone size: .
J gene: TRBJ2-7
D gene: .
V gene: TRBV6-5
CDR3 DNA: TGTGCCAGCATTAGGGGCGTCGGCTACGAGCAGTACTTC
CDR3 protein: CASIRGVGYEQYF

clone size: few
J gene: TRBJ2-7
D gene: TRBD1
V gene: TRBV6-5
CDR3 DNA: TGTGCCAGCAGTTACAGGGGGCAGGCCTACGAGCAGTACTTC
CDR3 protein: CASSYRGQAYEQYF

clone size: .
J gene: TRBJ2-2
D gene: .
V gene: TRBV13
CDR3 DNA: TGTGCCAGCAGCAGCCTGGGACCGAACAACCCACTGGGCGGGGAGCTGTTTTTT
CDR3 protein: CASSSLGPNNPLGGELFF

clone size: once
J gene: TRBJ2-7
D gene: .
V gene: TRBV29-1
CDR3 DNA: TGCAGCGTTGTAAGGCAGTACGAGCAGTACTTC
CDR3 protein: CSVVRQYEQYF

clone size: .
J gene: TRBJ1-5
D gene: .
V gene: TRBV6-1
CDR3 DNA: TGTGCCAGCAGCCGAATAGGGAATAGCAATCAGCCCCAGCATTTT
CDR3 protein: CASSRIGNSNQPQHF

clone size: .
J gene: TRBJ2-1
D gene: TRBD2
V gene: TRBV10-3
CDR3 DNA: TGTGCCATCAGTGTCTCCGGGAGGGCCGGCAATGAGCAGTTCTTC
CDR3 protein: CAISVSGRAGNEQFF

clone size: .
J gene: TRBJ1-1
D gene: .
V gene: TRBV7-9
CDR3 DNA: TGTGCCAGCAGCTTAGGGGCTGGTGAGACTGAAGCTTTCTTT
CDR3 protein: CASSLGAGETEAFF

clone size: few
J gene: TRBJ1-2
D gene: .
V gene: TRBV27
CDR3 DNA: TGTGCCAGCAGTTTAAAGGGGAGCGGCTACACCTTC
CDR3 protein: CASSLKGSGYTF

clone size: .
J gene: TRBJ2-7
D gene: .
V gene: TRBV6-1
CDR3 DNA: TGTGCCAGCATTCCACCATCGGGCAGACCACGGGAGCAGTACTTC
CDR3 protein: CASIPPSGRPREQYF

clone size: .
J gene: TRBJ2-7
D gene: TRBD2
V gene: TRBV4-1
CDR3 DNA: TGCGCCAGCAGCCATATAGCGGGAGCAGCGTACGAGCAGTACTTC
CDR3 protein: CASSHIAGAAYEQYF

clone size: .
J gene: TRBJ2-1
D gene: TRBD2
V gene: TRBV28
CDR3 DNA: TGTGCCAGCAGTACTAGCGGGAGGAGGTACAATGAGCAGTTCTTC
CDR3 protein: CASSTSGRRYNEQFF

clone size: .
J gene: TRBJ2-1
D gene: .
V gene: TRBV21-1
CDR3 DNA: TGTGCCAGCAGTCGTTGCTTAGCTACACATTCCGACAATGAGCAGTTCTTC
CDR3 protein: CASSRCLATHSDNEQFF

clone size: .
J gene: TRBJ2-2
D gene: TRBD2
V gene: TRBV7-9
CDR3 DNA: TGTGCCAGCAGCTTACTAGCGGGAGGAGGTACCGGGGAGCTGTTTTTT
CDR3 protein: CASSLLAGGGTGELFF

clone size: .
J gene: TRBJ2-1
D gene: .
V gene: TRBV4-2
CDR3 DNA: TGTGCCAGCAGCCAAGTCCCCGCTCGGGGTAAGGACAATGAGCAGTTCTTC
CDR3 protein: CASSQVPARGKDNEQFF

clone size: .
J gene: TRBJ2-7
D gene: .
V gene: TRBV5-1
CDR3 DNA: TGCGCCAGCAGTCCGACAGGCCTCAGCTCCTACGAGCAGTACTTC
CDR3 protein: CASSPTGLSSYEQYF

clone size: once
J gene: TRBJ2-7
D gene: .
V gene: TRBV28
CDR3 DNA: TGTGCCAGCAGTTTACCGACAGGTACCTACGAGCAGTACTTC
CDR3 protein: CASSLPTGTYEQYF

clone size: .
J gene: TRBJ2-1
D gene: TRBD2
V gene: TRBV29-1
CDR3 DNA: TGCAGCGTTCGGGAGGGCGTGTACAATGAGCAGTTCTTC
CDR3 protein: CSVREGVYNEQFF

clone size: .
J gene: TRBJ2-3
D gene: .
V gene: TRBV10-3
CDR3 DNA: TGTGCCACCAAAGGGCAGAGCTTTAATAATACGCAGTATTTT
CDR3 protein: CATKGQSFNNTQYF

clone size: .
J gene: TRBJ2-7
D gene: TRBD2
V gene: TRBV4-2
CDR3 DNA: TGTGCCAGCAGCCCCGAGGAAAGACTAGCGGGAGGGCTCCTCTTC
CDR3 protein: CASSPEERLAGGLLF

clone size: .
J gene: TRBJ2-1
D gene: TRBD2
V gene: TRBV11-2
CDR3 DNA: TGTGCCAGCAGCTCCCGACTAGCGGTCAATGAGCAGTTCTTC
CDR3 protein: CASSSRLAVNEQFF

clone size: .
J gene: TRBJ1-2
D gene: .
V gene: TRBV2
CDR3 DNA: TGTGCCAGCAGTCCCTCGGACTATGGCTACACCTTC
CDR3 protein: CASSPSDYGYTF

clone size: .
J gene: TRBJ1-3
D gene: .
V gene: TRBV6-6
CDR3 DNA: TGTGCCAGCAGTTACTCTGGCCCTTCCAACACCATATATTTT
CDR3 protein: CASSYSGPSNTIYF

clone size: .
J gene: TRBJ2-3
D gene: TRBD2
V gene: TRBV11-2
CDR3 DNA: TGTGCCAGCAGCCCCGGACTAGCGGCCACAGATACGCAGTATTTT
CDR3 protein: CASSPGLAATDTQYF

clone size: .
J gene: TRBJ1-4
D gene: .
V gene: TRBV21-1
CDR3 DNA: TGTGCCAGCAGCAAAGAACGACAGGGGGCGCGTCATGAAAAACTGTTTTTT
CDR3 protein: CASSKERQGARHEKLFF

clone size: .
J gene: TRBJ2-2
D gene: .
V gene: TRBV5-6
CDR3 DNA: TGTGCCAGCAGCTGGGACAACTACTACACCGGGGAGCTGTTTTTT
CDR3 protein: CASSWDNYYTGELFF

clone size: once
J gene: TRBJ1-5
D gene: .
V gene: TRBV28
CDR3 DNA: TGTGCCAGCAGACATGGTACTCCCGAGAAGCCCCAGCATTTT
CDR3 protein: CASRHGTPEKPQHF

clone size: .
J gene: TRBJ2-7
D gene: .
V gene: TRBV10-1
CDR3 DNA: TGCGCCAGCAGTACTAGTGGCTACGAGCAGTACTTC
CDR3 protein: CASSTSGYEQYF

clone size: .
J gene: TRBJ2-3
D gene: .
V gene: TRBV15
CDR3 DNA: TGTGCCACCGTATTGCCGCCAGATACGCAGTATTTT
CDR3 protein: CATVLPPDTQYF

clone size: .
J gene: TRBJ2-1
D gene: .
V gene: TRBV27
CDR3 DNA: TGTGCCAGCAGTTTATTTGGTAGCGGCAATGAGCAGTTCTTC
CDR3 protein: CASSLFGSGNEQFF

clone size: few
J gene: TRBJ1-2
D gene: TRBD1
V gene: TRBV6-1
CDR3 DNA: TGTGCCAGCAATACGGACAGGAAAGGCCACTATGGCTACACCTTC
CDR3 protein: CASNTDRKGHYGYTF

clone size: .
J gene: TRBJ1-2
D gene: TRBD1
V gene: TRBV5-4
CDR3 DNA: TGTGCCAGCAGCTTGAAACAGGGGCTAATGAACTATGGCTACACCTTC
CDR3 protein: CASSLKQGLMNYGYTF

clone size: .
J gene: TRBJ2-1
D gene: TRBD2
V gene: TRBV6-5
CDR3 DNA: TGTGCCAGCAGTCCTACTAGCGGAGGTTACAATGAGCAGTTCTTC
CDR3 protein: CASSPTSGGYNEQFF

clone size: .
J gene: TRBJ1-4
D gene: .
V gene: TRBV6-5
CDR3 DNA: TGTGCCAGCAGAGGCCCCCGACAGAATGAAAAACTGTTTTTT
CDR3 protein: CASRGPRQNEKLFF

clone size: .
J gene: TRBJ2-5
D gene: TRBD2
V gene: TRBV6-5
CDR3 DNA: TGTGCCAGCAGTGCGGCGGCTAGCGGCCAAGAGACCCAGTACTTC
CDR3 protein: CASSAAASGQETQYF

clone size: .
J gene: TRBJ2-1
D gene: .
V gene: TRBV7-9
CDR3 DNA: TGTGCCAGCAGCTTTAGCAACAATGAGCAGTTCTTC
CDR3 protein: CASSFSNNEQFF

clone size: few
J gene: TRBJ1-1
D gene: TRBD1
V gene: TRBV5-1
CDR3 DNA: TGCGCCAGCAGCGGGGGACAGGGGGCGTTTAGGGACACTGAAGCTTTCTTT
CDR3 protein: CASSGGQGAFRDTEAFF

clone size: .
J gene: TRBJ2-7
D gene: .
V gene: TRBV11-3
CDR3 DNA: TGTGCCAGCAGCTTTCAGGGAACCTACGAGCAGTACTTC
CDR3 protein: CASSFQGTYEQYF

clone size: .
J gene: TRBJ2-7
D gene: TRBD2
V gene: TRBV9
CDR3 DNA: TGTGCCAGCAGCGTAGGTGGGACTAGTATGGACGAGCAGTACTTC
CDR3 protein: CASSVGGTSMDEQYF

clone size: .
J gene: TRBJ2-7
D gene: .
V gene: TRBV29-1
CDR3 DNA: TGCAGCGTTGAAGTTTCGCCACAATCCTACGAGCAGTACTTC
CDR3 protein: CSVEVSPQSYEQYF

clone size: few
J gene: TRBJ2-2
D gene: TRBD2
V gene: TRBV23-1
CDR3 DNA: TGCGCCAGCAGTCAATCGGGGGAGGGGAGCACCGGGGAGCTGTTTTTT
CDR3 protein: CASSQSGEGSTGELFF

clone size: .
J gene: TRBJ1-4
D gene: TRBD1
V gene: TRBV13
CDR3 DNA: TGTGCCAGCAGCTTCCGGACAGGGGAGGGTGAAAAACTGTTTTTT
CDR3 protein: CASSFRTGEGEKLFF

clone size: .
J gene: TRBJ2-2
D gene: .
V gene: TRBV9
CDR3 DNA: TGTGCCAGCAGCGTAGATGACAGACACACCGGGGAGCTGTTTTTT
CDR3 protein: CASSVDDRHTGELFF

clone size: .
J gene: TRBJ2-5
D gene: .
V gene: TRBV5-1
CDR3 DNA: TGCGCCAGCAGCCCGACGACAGGTCCGGGGACCCAGTACTTC
CDR3 protein: CASSPTTGPGTQYF

clone size: few
J gene: TRBJ2-2
D gene: .
V gene: TRBV6-5
CDR3 DNA: TGTGCCAGCACCCAGGGGCAGCGGACCGGGGAGCTGTTTTTT
CDR3 protein: CASTQGQRTGELFF

clone size: .
J gene: TRBJ2-2
D gene: TRBD1
V gene: TRBV7-8
CDR3 DNA: TGTGCCAGCAGCTTTTCCGGGACAGGGTTGGCCGGGGAGCTGTTTTTT
CDR3 protein: CASSFSGTGLAGELFF

clone size: .
J gene: TRBJ1-5
D gene: .
V gene: TRBV18
CDR3 DNA: TGTGCCAGCTCTCGCGTGGGCAGGAATCAGCCCCAGCATTTT
CDR3 protein: CASSRVGRNQPQHF